These 10 T cell receptor beta chains share one sample of origin, sequenced in a study of blood T cells in healthy people across ages (dated by TCRdb to about 2015). The library was prepared using 5' RACE. Sequencing relied on an Illumina HiSeq 2500. A second PCR of about 7 to 12 cycles was performed with a sample-barcoded 5' primer and a J-beta primer mix. TCRdb cleaned the public reads at Q25 with fastp, built clones with MiXCR and kept in-frame beta chains. Here each entry gathers all rows of one CDR3 protein and keeps the most common genes and DNA. This sample lists about a million distinct CDR3 sequences; 40% to 60% were detected once. Under 15% of the sample lies in the top ten. What was sequenced was blood. These receptors were obtained from a man aged 25 to 40 in good health.

V usage is TRBV30 and J usage is TRBJ2-1, with 12 bases that match TRBD2. Germline V gene sequence: CDR1 GTSNPN, CDR2 SVGIG (reference sequence). The V and J ends lost 8 bases and 8 bases, in that order; junction bases with no gene match: 13. This CDR3 has 15 residues. The CDR3 region has the DNA TGTGCCGAACGACGGACTAGCGGGATAGAGGATGAGCAGTTCTTC. Protein: CAERRTSGIEDEQFF.

This clonotype was detected a few times. The chain links TRBV12-3 or TRBV12-4 to TRBJ1-4; 8 bases fit TRBD1. The length of the CDR3 is 14 residues. V shed 6 bases, J shed 8 bases, and the junction held 8 bases outside the gene matches. For the CDR3, the DNA is TGTGCCAGCAGGCCAGGGGGCGCGAACGAAAAACTGTTTTTT. Residues: CASRPGGANEKLFF.

This chain uses TRBV12-3 or TRBV12-4 with TRBJ1-2; D is ambiguous. V lost 7 bases and J 4 bases, leaving 19 bases between the germline ends. CDR3 length: 15 amino acids. The CDR3: CASTLAHKLGYGYTF. In nucleotides, the CDR3 is TGTGCCAGCACCCTAGCACATAAATTGGGCTATGGCTACACCTTC.

The chain recombines TRBV29-1 with TRBJ1-2; TRBD1 matches 7 bases. Germline V gene data show CDR1 as SQVTM and CDR2 as ANQGSEA. The V gene end was trimmed by 2 bases and the J gene end by 5 bases; junction bases not matched to a gene: 8. The CDR3 extends over 14 amino acids. The CDR3 region is CSVEIRQGEYGYTF. The DNA of the CDR3 is TGCAGCGTTGAAATCCGACAGGGTGAATATGGCTACACCTTC. Looking up the rest from reference TRBV29-1 and TRBJ1-2 gives the full variable domain: SAVISQKPSRDICQRGTSLTIQCQVDSQVTMMFWYRQQPGQSLTLIATANQGSEATYESGFVIDKFPISRPNLTFSTLTVSNMSPEDSSIYLCSVEIRQGEYGYTFGSGTRLTVV.

The chain has TRBV29-1 and TRBJ2-6; the D gene is possibly TRBD1 (6 bases). Germline V lookup: CDR1 SQVTM, CDR2 ANQGSEA. V was shortened by 4 bases and J by 4 bases, with 14 bases between the two germline ends. The CDR3 runs 15 residues. DNA of the CDR3: TGCAGCGTTGGAGGGTCAGGGGCCGGGGCCAACGTCCTGACTTTC. Translating gives CSVGGSGAGANVLTF.

In this sample, this clonotype turned up a few times. This chain uses TRBV10-3 with TRBJ2-1; unclear D gene. Germline V lookup: CDR1 ENHRY, CDR2 SYGVKD. CDR3 length equals 14 residues. V was pared by 4 bases and J by 3 bases, with 10 bases between. The CDR3 region is CAISVEKNYNEQFF. CDR3 in DNA: TGTGCCATCAGTGTAGAAAAGAACTACAATGAGCAGTTCTTC.

The chain couples TRBV24-1 to TRBJ2-2, with 7 positions matching TRBD2. Germline V CDR1 and CDR2: KGHDR, SFDVKD. The CDR3 runs 16 residues. With V trimmed by 0 bases and J by 4 bases, 4 bases remained unmatched. The CDR3 protein is CATSDLFRGVTGELFF. The CDR3 coding sequence is TGTGCCACCAGTGATTTGTTCCGGGGGGTCACCGGGGAGCTGTTTTTT.

V and J are TRBV4-1 and TRBJ1-1; D remains unclear. Trimming pared 0 bases from V and 8 bases from J, leaving 7 bases between. The CDR3 sequence is 12 residues long. The V gene's germline CDR1 is MGHRA and CDR2 YSYEKL. The CDR3 region is CASSQETAEAFF. CDR3 nucleotide sequence: TGCGCCAGCAGCCAAGAAACGGCGGAAGCTTTCTTT.

This chain joins TRBV6-1 and TRBJ2-1; 11 positions agree with TRBD1. J gave up 6 bases and V 5 bases, and 15 bases lay outside the gene matches. This CDR3 spans 18 amino acids. CDR1 and CDR2 (germline): MNHNS, SASEGT. The CDR3 is CASSPYLLGQGASNEQFF. CDR3 nucleotide sequence: TGTGCCAGCAGTCCCTACCTCTTAGGACAGGGGGCGAGCAATGAGCAGTTCTTC.

A few counts support this clonotype. The J gene is TRBJ1-2, the V gene TRBV29-1, with D hard to call. V was trimmed by 2 bases and J by 1 base, leaving 11 bases between them. Germline-derived CDR1 and CDR2 are SQVTM and ANQGSEA. The CDR3 sequence is 14 residues long. CDR3 amino acids: CSVELPDLNYGYTF. CDR3 DNA: TGCAGCGTTGAATTGCCCGACCTTAACTATGGCTACACCTTC.